The rows below give T cell receptor beta chains drawn from one sample of a study of cytomegalovirus exposure and HLA in healthy donors. The repertoire was sequenced with immunoSEQ multiplex PCR; TCRdb's copy has only in-frame clones and lacks some. The sample gives more than 85,000 clones, 83% of which show up once; 2.5% to 3% is in the top ten. The sample taken for sequencing was PBMCs. These receptors all stem from a man in his forties in good health and CMV-seronegative. Each CDR3 is given without its conserved first and last residue. Each record gives: V gene, J gene, clone size, CDR3 protein. Some rows mark clone size as missing; the rest say once, few, many or name a class of expanded clone.

v_gene: TRBV4-3
j_gene: TRBJ1-3
abundance: few
CDR3aa: ASSQQLAGQTSGNTIY

v_gene: TRBV6-4
j_gene: TRBJ2-3
abundance: NA
CDR3aa: ASTQDGRGSDTQY

v_gene: TRBV12-2
j_gene: TRBJ1-5
abundance: NA
CDR3aa: ASRLEDRANQPQH

v_gene: TRBV6-5
j_gene: TRBJ1-2
abundance: once
CDR3aa: ASSLDGQRPGYT

v_gene: TRBV10-3
j_gene: TRBJ2-6
abundance: few
CDR3aa: AIRTGSPSGANVLT

v_gene: TRBV20-1
j_gene: TRBJ2-7
abundance: NA
CDR3aa: SAKRGNEQY

v_gene: TRBV29-1
j_gene: TRBJ2-1
abundance: NA
CDR3aa: SVEGGTAYNEQF

v_gene: TRBV6-1
j_gene: TRBJ2-3
abundance: few
CDR3aa: ASSDGRQGIDTQY

v_gene: TRBV6-5
j_gene: TRBJ1-1
abundance: once
CDR3aa: ASSDRVMNTEAF

v_gene: TRBV4-1
j_gene: TRBJ1-2
abundance: NA
CDR3aa: ASRPQGSYGYT

v_gene: TRBV5-1
j_gene: TRBJ1-1
abundance: NA
CDR3aa: ASSLGTRGRLGTEAF

v_gene: TRBV9
j_gene: TRBJ1-1
abundance: NA
CDR3aa: ASSPRGDRGLGTEAF

v_gene: TRBV27
j_gene: TRBJ1-2
abundance: NA
CDR3aa: ASAPGGNYGYT

v_gene: TRBV11-2
j_gene: TRBJ2-5
abundance: NA
CDR3aa: ASSLDLRTGMRETQY

v_gene: TRBV4-3
j_gene: TRBJ2-2
abundance: once
CDR3aa: ASSHDVDRAAGELF

v_gene: TRBV30
j_gene: TRBJ2-7
abundance: NA
CDR3aa: AWSPSHNRLEQY

v_gene: TRBV5-1
j_gene: TRBJ1-1
abundance: NA
CDR3aa: ASRWGEYTEAF

v_gene: TRBV19
j_gene: TRBJ1-2
abundance: NA
CDR3aa: ASRQEDYGYT

v_gene: TRBV30
j_gene: TRBJ2-1
abundance: NA
CDR3aa: AWRSTSGGSREQF

v_gene: TRBV2
j_gene: TRBJ1-6
abundance: NA
CDR3aa: ASSGRTGKDSPLH

v_gene: TRBV9
j_gene: TRBJ1-1
abundance: NA
CDR3aa: ASSGGGGTEAF

v_gene: TRBV19
j_gene: TRBJ1-1
abundance: few
CDR3aa: ASSGGQGGTEAF

v_gene: TRBV6-5
j_gene: TRBJ1-2
abundance: NA
CDR3aa: ASSGQGANYGYT